The source of this T cell receptor (beta chain) is a study of T-cell memory formation after mild COVID-19. This clonotype was observed a handful of times. From germline, CDR1 is SGHRS and CDR2 YFSETQ. CDR3 length: 14 residues. Trimming cost V 3 bases and J 3 bases, with 12 bases left between them. TCRdb reprocessed the 5' RACE reads with MiXCR, giving one entry per CDR3 protein. The sample includes about 360,000 distinct CDR3 sequences, 14% seen only once; the top ten take 22%. This TCR derives from a man aged 18 to 29 who had mild COVID-19 (a few samples of this study predate the infection). Cell type and time point are not known. The sample comprised PBMCs or a T cell subset sorted from them (not recorded which). V is TRBV5-1 and J is TRBJ2-5; a possible D gene is TRBD1 (6 bases). CDR3 sequence (DNA): TGCGCCAGCAGCTCAATGACAGGAAAAGAGACCCAGTACTTC. The encoded protein is CASSSMTGKETQYF.